This T cell receptor (beta chain) was profiled in a study of OX40 agonist ivuxolimab in advanced cancers. Whole-study context: Mean age around 64 years, range roughly 23 to 79; roughly 80% male.

The study, taken as a whole, reports: Among the nonresponders, some also had low normalized T-cell clonal expansion.

Patients were ineligible given autoimmune disease history or systemic immunosuppression. Repertoires were generated with immunoSEQ multiplex PCR, while TCRdb's copy carries only in-frame clones and drops some. The table records under 95,000 clones, around 86% of them present only once. Germline CDR1 SGDLS, CDR2 YYNGEE. Trimming shortened V by 4 bases and J by 8 bases, and 15 bases separated the two germline ends. This CDR3 has 13 residues. In regard to this clone: Its target is not known.

The sequenced sample was CD4+ or CD8+ T cells sorted from blood, obtained in a trial of the OX40 agonist ivuxolimab. The source of this sequence is an adult with an advanced solid tumor such as melanoma, head and neck, liver or kidney cancer. This rearrangement joins TRBV9 to TRBJ1-2; D remains ambiguous. The CDR3 DNA is TGTGCCAGCAGCCCTCCGGGGTATTTAGGCTACACCTTC. This codes for CASSPPGYLGYTF. Full variable domain (remainder filled in from reference TRBV9 and TRBJ1-2): DSGVTQTPKHLITATGQRVTLRCSPRSGDLSVYWYQQSLDQGLQFLIQYYNGEERAKGNILERFSAQQFPDLHSELNLSSLELGDSALYFCASSPPGYLGYTFGSGTRLTVV.